A single sample gave rise to the 21 T cell receptor beta chains below, sequenced in a study of PD-1 blockade in classical Hodgkin lymphoma. Assay: immunoSEQ multiplex PCR; the TCRdb copy retains only in-frame clones and omits some. This table has under 5,000 clones, roughly 78% appearing once. The patients all showed relapse after autologous stem cell transplantation, while their brentuximab vedotin exposure varied. The source material was peripheral blood mononuclear cells (PBMCs), sampled at baseline. Receptor source: a human donor with classical Hodgkin lymphoma.

This clone was detected a few times. The chain recombines TRBV13 with TRBJ2-5, with 8 nucleotides matching TRBD1. The CDR3 runs to 14 residues. Germline V gene lookup returns CDR1 PRHDT and CDR2 FYEKMQ (reference sequence). V lost 4 bases, J lost 1 base, and 2 bases stayed unmatched. CDR3 sequence: CASSSGQGQETQYF. In nucleotides, the CDR3 is TGTGCCAGCAGCTCCGGACAGGGCCAAGAGACCCAGTACTTC. Complete variable domain (other parts from reference TRBV13 and TRBJ2-5): AAGVIQSPRHLIKEKRETATLKCYPIPRHDTVYWYQQGPGQDPQFLISFYEKMQSDKGSIPDRFSAQQFSDYHSELNMSSLELGDSALYFCASSSGQGQETQYFGPGTRLLVL.

There are a few counts of this clone. CDR3 region: CASSLVVGAGELFF. The CDR3 nucleotides read TGTGCCAGCAGCTTAGTGGTGGGGGCCGGGGAGCTGTTTTTT. The chain combines TRBV11-2 with TRBJ2-2; D is perhaps TRBD1 or TRBD2 (5 bases each). CDR1 and CDR2 (germline): SGHAT, FQNNGV. Trimming took 1 base from V and 6 from J, leaving 9 bases between them. The CDR3 is 14 residues long.

The chain couples TRBV14 to TRBJ1-1; unclear D gene. The CDR3 totals 14 residues. Trimming cost V 6 bases and J 4 bases, with 15 bases left between them. From germline, CDR1 is SGHDN and CDR2 FVKESK. The CDR3 DNA sequence: TGTGCCAGCAGTGCCTTATTGGGAGGCACTGAAGCTTTCTTT. It codes for CASSALLGGTEAFF.

The chain combines TRBV4-3 with TRBJ2-1; 7 bases match TRBD1. The J segment lost 6 bases and the V segment lost 0 bases, leaving 5 bases of the junction unmatched. This CDR3 has 15 residues. Germline assignment: CDR1 LGHNA and CDR2 YSLEER. CDR3 sequence: CASSQDASGGNEQFF. The DNA for the CDR3 is TGCGCCAGCAGCCAAGATGCCTCAGGGGGCAATGAGCAGTTCTTC.

This clone was detected a few times. V is TRBV28 and J is TRBJ2-3; D is undetermined. Trimming shortened V by 2 bases and J by 4 bases, and 7 bases separated the two germline ends. The CDR3 is made up of 13 amino acids. Germline CDR1 and CDR2: MDHEN and SYDVKM. CDR3: CASSLAASDTQYF. Written as DNA, the CDR3 is TGTGCCAGCAGTTTAGCGGCCTCAGATACGCAGTATTTT. Full variable domain (outside the CDR3, taken from reference TRBV28 and TRBJ2-3): DVKVTQSSRYLVKRTGEKVFLECVQDMDHENMFWYRQDPGLGLRLIYFSYDVKMKEKGDIPEGYSVSREKKERFSLILESASTNQTSMYLCASSLAASDTQYFGPGTRLTVL.

This chain links TRBV9 with TRBJ2-3; TRBD1 aligns across 7 bases. The CDR3 is 15 amino acids. The V gene's germline CDR1 is SGDLS and CDR2 YYNGEE. The V and J ends lost 4 bases and 5 bases, in that order; junction bases with no gene match: 10. The CDR3 nucleotides read TGTGCCAGCAGCTTTTCGACAGGGTATCGAGATACGCAGTATTTT. It codes for CASSFSTGYRDTQYF. Drawing the rest from reference TRBV9 and TRBJ2-3, the complete variable domain is DSGVTQTPKHLITATGQRVTLRCSPRSGDLSVYWYQQSLDQGLQFLIQYYNGEERAKGNILERFSAQQFPDLHSELNLSSLELGDSALYFCASSFSTGYRDTQYFGPGTRLTVL.

This chain connects TRBV7-2 to TRBJ1-1; D is perhaps TRBD1 (5 bases). The CDR3 is 15 residues long. CDR1 is SGHTA and CDR2 is FQGNSA in the germline V gene. V dropped 5 bases and J dropped 5 bases, with 18 bases sitting between them. This chain's CDR3 is CASSQGGPPVTEAFF. The CDR3 nucleotides read TGTGCCAGCAGCCAGGGAGGACCCCCGGTGACTGAAGCTTTCTTT. Full variable domain (rest looked up from reference TRBV7-2 and TRBJ1-1): GAGVSQSPSNKVTEKGKDVELRCDPISGHTALYWYRQSLGQGLEFLIYFQGNSAPDKSGLPSDRFSAERTGGSVSTLTIQRTQQEDSAVYLCASSQGGPPVTEAFFGQGTRLTVV.

In DNA form, the CDR3 reads TGTGCCAGCAGCTTAATTCCGGGACGGCAGCTTGGCGTCCTGACTTTC. It encodes CASSLIPGRQLGVLTF. The V gene is TRBV28, the J gene TRBJ2-6; tentatively, D is TRBD1 or TRBD2 (5 bases each). Trimming removed 6 bases at V and 12 bases at J, with 24 bases between. Germline CDR1 reads MDHEN; CDR2 reads SYDVKM. The CDR3 contains 16 residues. Full variable domain (missing parts from reference TRBV28 and TRBJ2-6): DVKVTQSSRYLVKRTGEKVFLECVQDMDHENMFWYRQDPGLGLRLIYFSYDVKMKEKGDIPEGYSVSREKKERFSLILESASTNQTSMYLCASSLIPGRQLGVLTFGAGSRLTVL.

The V gene is TRBV18, the J gene TRBJ2-3; D unresolved. The CDR3 is 18 residues long. Germline loops: CDR1 KGHSH, CDR2 LQKENI. The V and J ends lost 0 bases and 2 bases respectively, with 18 bases between them. CDR3 residues: CASSPPSRPEYTTDTQYF. CDR3 bases: TGTGCCAGCTCACCACCCTCGCGACCGGAATATACCACAGATACGCAGTATTTT. Combining the CDR3 with reference TRBV18 and TRBJ2-3 gives the whole variable domain NAGVMQNPRHLVRRRGQEARLRCSPMKGHSHVYWYRQLPEEGLKFMVYLQKENIIDESGMPKERFSAEFPKEGPSILRIQQVVRGDSAAYFCASSPPSRPEYTTDTQYFGPGTRLTVL.

The rearrangement joins TRBV5-1 to TRBJ2-3; the D gene could be TRBD1 or TRBD2 (6 bases each). Trimming shortened V by 0 bases and J by 9 bases, and 14 bases separated the two germline ends. This CDR3 has 14 amino acids. Germline CDR1 and CDR2: SGHRS and YFSETQ. In DNA, the CDR3 is TGCGCCAGCAGCTTGGCCGGGGGCTTCGGCACGCAGTATTTT. It encodes CASSLAGGFGTQYF.

On this clone itself: Sequence at one end of the junction differs from germline and may be a read error. V is TRBV11-3 and J is TRBJ2-1; D remains ambiguous. The CDR3 spans 13 residues. The germline V gene encodes CDR1 SGHNT and CDR2 YENEEA. The CDR3 bases are TGTGCCAGCAGCCTAGACGGTTACAATGAGCAGTTCTTC. Protein: CASSLDGYNEQFF.

This chain connects TRBV4-1 to TRBJ2-5; 12 nucleotides agree with TRBD2. The CDR3 totals 17 residues. Germline loops: CDR1 MGHRA, CDR2 YSYEKL. With 3 bases clipped from V and 5 bases from J, the junction kept 10 bases outside the gene matches. For the CDR3, the DNA is TGCGCCAGCAGCCATACCGTTGGACTAGCGGGACGGGAGACCCAGTACTTC. Protein sequence: CASSHTVGLAGRETQYF.

This chain links TRBV23-1 with TRBJ2-7, with no clear D. TRBV23-1 is an open reading frame whose function is uncertain. V was cut by 5 bases and J by 6 bases, with 14 bases left in between. There are 13 residues in the CDR3. CDR3 sequence (DNA): TGCGCCAGCAGTTTAGTCCCGGGCGGCGAGCAGTACTTC. It translates to CASSLVPGGEQYF.

The chain is built from TRBV2 and TRBJ2-6; 7 nucleotides align to TRBD2. Germline V gene lookup returns CDR1 SNHLY and CDR2 FYNNEI. The CDR3 length is 21 residues. V shed 0 bases, J shed 0 bases, and the junction held 14 bases outside the gene matches. CDR3 residues: CASSEALLSAQRDSGANVLTF. The CDR3 region has the DNA TGTGCCAGCAGTGAAGCGCTTCTTTCGGCCCAGCGGGACTCTGGGGCCAACGTCCTGACTTTC.

The chain employs TRBV28 and TRBJ1-4, with TRBD1 identical over 7 bases. Germline V lookup: CDR1 MDHEN, CDR2 SYDVKM. J gave up 8 bases and V 3 bases, and 9 bases lay outside the gene matches. CDR3 size: 15 residues. This CDR3 reads CASSLERGGDEKLFF. The CDR3 nucleotides read TGTGCCAGCAGTTTGGAACGAGGGGGCGACGAAAAACTGTTTTTT.

This clone qualifies as large. The chain has TRBV6-1 and TRBJ1-3; weak D call: TRBD1 (6 bases). Germline V gives CDR1 MNHNS, CDR2 SASEGT. V dropped 4 bases and J dropped 7 bases, with 23 bases sitting between them. CDR3 length: 17 amino acids. CDR3 protein: CASSADPWGPPGNTIYF. CDR3 sequence (DNA): TGTGCCAGCAGTGCAGATCCGTGGGGGCCACCGGGGAACACCATATATTTT.

The gene calls are TRBV28 and TRBJ2-7; D possibly corresponds to TRBD1 (6 bases). The V end lost 2 bases, the J end lost 2 bases, and 13 bases lay between the germline ends. The CDR3 spans 15 residues. CDR1 MDHEN and CDR2 SYDVKM come from the germline V gene. The CDR3 spells CASSLATGYTYEQYF. CDR3 bases: TGTGCCAGCAGTTTAGCGACAGGATATACCTACGAGCAGTACTTC. The full variable domain, rest sourced from reference TRBV28 and TRBJ2-7, is DVKVTQSSRYLVKRTGEKVFLECVQDMDHENMFWYRQDPGLGLRLIYFSYDVKMKEKGDIPEGYSVSREKKERFSLILESASTNQTSMYLCASSLATGYTYEQYFGPGTRLTVT.

The rearrangement joins TRBV4-3 to TRBJ1-6; D gene unclear. Germline assignment: CDR1 LGHNA and CDR2 YSLEER. The CDR3 consists of 15 residues. The V gene lost 0 bases and the J gene lost 9 bases, with 12 bases spanning the gap. The CDR3 DNA reads TGCGCCAGCAGCCAAGATGAGGATAGTGGTTCACCCCTCCACTTT. Its translation is CASSQDEDSGSPLHF.

Written as DNA, the CDR3 is TGTGCCATCAGTGAGTCGGGACTAGGCTCCTACGAGCAGTACTTC. It is translated as CAISESGLGSYEQYF. This chain links TRBV10-3 with TRBJ2-7, with 8 nucleotides matching TRBD2. Germline V gene sequence: CDR1 ENHRY, CDR2 SYGVKD. Unmatched junction bases numbered 1, after V lost 0 bases and J lost 0 bases. The CDR3 has 15 amino acids.

This clone was seen just once. The chain recombines TRBV11-2 with TRBJ2-5; the D call may be TRBD1 or TRBD2 (5 bases each). The germline CDR1 and CDR2 sequences are SGHAT and FQNNGV. CDR3 length: 15 residues. The V end was cut by 1 base, the J end by 2 bases, with 11 bases between. CDR3 region: CASSLGGPGQETQYF. DNA for the CDR3: TGTGCCAGCAGCTTAGGGGGACCGGGGCAAGAGACCCAGTACTTC.

This clone was picked up a small number of times. The chain uses TRBV10-2 and TRBJ1-3; TRBD1 aligns across 7 bases. The CDR3 covers 14 residues. The germline gives CDR1 WSHSY, CDR2 SAAADI. V shed 3 bases and J 2 bases; nucleotides not matched to a gene: 1. The CDR3: CASSDDRAGNTIYF. The CDR3 nucleotides read TGCGCCAGCAGTGATGACAGGGCTGGAAACACCATATATTTT.